This T cell receptor beta chain appears in the sequencing data of a study of blood T cell repertoires in COVID-19. As for the study in general: Sites across the United States, Italy and Spain contributed samples from acute and convalescent COVID-19. Sources were T cells, B-cell-depleted T cells, or PBMCs; the material itself was cDNA or gDNA.

In the original workflow: Estimated nucleated cell counts came from reference gene primer amplification. Clones were sequenced by immunoSEQ multiplex PCR, and TCRdb holds only the in-frame ones, with some missing. D and trimming come from the DNA, and the V and J calls and clone size come from that table. The repertoire holds approximately 220,000 clones, with roughly 88% as singletons. Trimming took off 3 bases at V and 2 bases at J, with 7 bases between the two ends. Per the germline V gene, CDR1 is MNHEY and CDR2 is SMNVEV (reference sequence). The CDR3 is 13 amino acids. For this clone: Other DNA sequences in this specimen translate into the identical CDR3.

The sample taken for sequencing was peripheral blood. The sequence was collected from a man in his forties or fifties with acute or convalescent COVID-19. The chain is built from TRBV27 and TRBJ1-2; D unclear. CDR3 residues: CASSLGRNYGYTF. The CDR3 region has the DNA TGTGCCAGCAGTTTGGGCAGGAACTATGGCTACACCTTC.